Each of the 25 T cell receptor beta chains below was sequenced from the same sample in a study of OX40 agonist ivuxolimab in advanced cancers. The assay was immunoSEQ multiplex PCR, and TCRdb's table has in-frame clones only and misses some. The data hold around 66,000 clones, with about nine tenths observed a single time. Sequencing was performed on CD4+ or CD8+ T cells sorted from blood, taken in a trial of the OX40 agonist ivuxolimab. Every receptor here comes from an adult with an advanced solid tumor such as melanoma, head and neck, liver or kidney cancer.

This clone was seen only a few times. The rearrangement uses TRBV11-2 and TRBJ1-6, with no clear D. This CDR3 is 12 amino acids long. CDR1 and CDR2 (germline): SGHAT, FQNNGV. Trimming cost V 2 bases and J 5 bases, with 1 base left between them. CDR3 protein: CASSLNNSPLHF. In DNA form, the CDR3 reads TGTGCCAGCAGCTTAAATAATTCACCCCTCCACTTT.

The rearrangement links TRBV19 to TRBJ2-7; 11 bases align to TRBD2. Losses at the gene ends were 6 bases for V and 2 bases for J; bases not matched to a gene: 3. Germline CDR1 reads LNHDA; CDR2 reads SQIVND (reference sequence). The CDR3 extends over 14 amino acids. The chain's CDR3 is CASRQLAGAYEQYF. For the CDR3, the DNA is TGTGCCAGTAGGCAACTAGCGGGAGCCTACGAGCAGTACTTC.

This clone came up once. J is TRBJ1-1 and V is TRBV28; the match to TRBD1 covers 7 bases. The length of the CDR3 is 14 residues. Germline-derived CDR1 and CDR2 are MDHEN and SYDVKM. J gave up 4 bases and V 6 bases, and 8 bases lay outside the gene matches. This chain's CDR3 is CASSPGQSFTEAFF. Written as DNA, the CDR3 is TGTGCCAGCAGCCCGGGACAGTCATTCACTGAAGCTTTCTTT.

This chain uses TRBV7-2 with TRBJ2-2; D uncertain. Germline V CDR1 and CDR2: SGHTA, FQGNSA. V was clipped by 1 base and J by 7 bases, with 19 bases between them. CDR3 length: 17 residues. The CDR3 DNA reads TGTGCCAGCAGCTTAGATAGGAATGGTCCGGTCAACGGGGAGCTGTTTTTT. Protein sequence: CASSLDRNGPVNGELFF.

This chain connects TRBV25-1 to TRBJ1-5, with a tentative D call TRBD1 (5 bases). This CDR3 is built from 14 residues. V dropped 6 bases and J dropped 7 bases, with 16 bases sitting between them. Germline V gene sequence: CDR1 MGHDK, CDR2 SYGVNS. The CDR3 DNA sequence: TGTGCCAGCAGCACTACTTCAGGGTCCCAGCCCCAGCATTTT. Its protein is CASSTTSGSQPQHF.

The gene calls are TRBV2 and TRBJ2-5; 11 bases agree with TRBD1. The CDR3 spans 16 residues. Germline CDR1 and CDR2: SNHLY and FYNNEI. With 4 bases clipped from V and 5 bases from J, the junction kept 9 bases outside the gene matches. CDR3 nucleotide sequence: TGTGCCAGCAGTGTGGGACAGGGGGTAAGGTCGGAGACCCAGTACTTC. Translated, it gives CASSVGQGVRSETQYF.

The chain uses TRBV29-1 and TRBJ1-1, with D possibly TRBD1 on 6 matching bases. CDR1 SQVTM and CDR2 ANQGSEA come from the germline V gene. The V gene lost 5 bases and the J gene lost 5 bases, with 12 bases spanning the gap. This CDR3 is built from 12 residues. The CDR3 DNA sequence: TGCAGCGTTAGTACAGGGCGAACTGAAGCTTTCTTT. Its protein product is CSVSTGRTEAFF.

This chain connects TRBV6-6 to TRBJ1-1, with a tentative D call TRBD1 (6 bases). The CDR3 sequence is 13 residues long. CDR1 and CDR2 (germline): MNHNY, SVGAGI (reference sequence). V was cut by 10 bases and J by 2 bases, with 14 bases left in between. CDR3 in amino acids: CANRPGANTEAFF. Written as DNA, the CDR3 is TGTGCCAACAGACCGGGGGCCAACACTGAAGCTTTCTTT.

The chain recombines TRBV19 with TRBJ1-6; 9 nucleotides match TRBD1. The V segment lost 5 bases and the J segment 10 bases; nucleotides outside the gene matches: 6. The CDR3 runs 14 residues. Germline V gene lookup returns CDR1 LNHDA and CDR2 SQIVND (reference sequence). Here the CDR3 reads CASSLGQGLSPLHF. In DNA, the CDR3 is TGTGCCAGTAGTTTGGGACAGGGCCTATCACCCCTCCACTTT.

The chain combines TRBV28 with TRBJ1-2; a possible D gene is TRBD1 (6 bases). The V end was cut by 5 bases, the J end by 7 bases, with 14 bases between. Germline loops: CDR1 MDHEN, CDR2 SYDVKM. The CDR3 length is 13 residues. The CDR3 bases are TGTGCCAGCAGTCCTCTAGGGGGGCTTGGCTACACCTTC. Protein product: CASSPLGGLGYTF.

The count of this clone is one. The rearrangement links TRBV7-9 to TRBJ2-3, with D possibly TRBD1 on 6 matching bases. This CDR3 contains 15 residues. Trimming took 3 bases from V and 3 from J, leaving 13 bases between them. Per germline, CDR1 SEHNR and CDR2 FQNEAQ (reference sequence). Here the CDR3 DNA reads TGTGCCAGCAGCTTCGGGGACACTAAGACAGATACGCAGTATTTT. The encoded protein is CASSFGDTKTDTQYF.

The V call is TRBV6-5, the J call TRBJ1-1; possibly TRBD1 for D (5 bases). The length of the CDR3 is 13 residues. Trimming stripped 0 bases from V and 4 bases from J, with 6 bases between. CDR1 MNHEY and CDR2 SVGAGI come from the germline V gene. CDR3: CASSYSDITEAFF. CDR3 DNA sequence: TGTGCCAGCAGTTACTCGGACATCACTGAAGCTTTCTTT.

The CDR3 here is CASSQTGVRGYTF. The CDR3 DNA is TGTGCCAGCAGTCAAACAGGGGTGAGAGGCTACACCTTC. The chain links TRBV6-5 to TRBJ1-2; 7 bases fit TRBD1. From germline, CDR1 is MNHEY and CDR2 SVGAGI. The CDR3 is made up of 13 amino acids. V lost 5 bases, J lost 8 bases, and 8 bases stayed unmatched.

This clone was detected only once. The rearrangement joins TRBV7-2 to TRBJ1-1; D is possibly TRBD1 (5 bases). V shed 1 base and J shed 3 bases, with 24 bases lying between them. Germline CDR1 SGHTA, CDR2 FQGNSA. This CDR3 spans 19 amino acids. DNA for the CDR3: TGTGCCAGCAGCTTAGATGGGGTGGGGACGTGGAATTTGGACACTGAAGCTTTCTTT. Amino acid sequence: CASSLDGVGTWNLDTEAFF.

As DNA, the CDR3 is TGTGCCAGCAGCTTAGAAGGGGGGGGCGAGCTGTTTTTT. This translates into CASSLEGGGELFF. J is TRBJ2-2 and V is TRBV11-3; D may be TRBD2 (7 bases). Trimming shortened V by 0 bases and J by 11 bases, and 10 bases separated the two germline ends. The CDR3 has 13 amino acids. The germline V gene encodes CDR1 SGHNT and CDR2 YENEEA. The variable domain in full, with the rest retrieved from reference TRBV11-3 and TRBJ2-2, is EAGVVQSPRYKIIEKKQPVAFWCNPISGHNTLYWYLQNLGQGPELLIRYENEEAVDDSQLPKDRFSAERLKGVDSTLKIQPAELGDSAVYLCASSLEGGGELFFGEGSRLTVL.

The CDR3 region is CSVAGGYSGGNTEAFF. Written as DNA, the CDR3 is TGCAGCGTCGCAGGGGGCTATTCGGGTGGAAACACTGAAGCTTTCTTT. The rearrangement links TRBV29-1 to TRBJ1-1, with 8 bases aligning to TRBD1. CDR1 SQVTM and CDR2 ANQGSEA come from the germline V gene. The CDR3 totals 16 residues. Trimming cost V 6 bases and J 2 bases; bases outside gene matches: 14. Drawing the rest from reference TRBV29-1 and TRBJ1-1, the complete variable domain is SAVISQKPSRDICQRGTSLTIQCQVDSQVTMMFWYRQQPGQSLTLIATANQGSEATYESGFVIDKFPISRPNLTFSTLTVSNMSPEDSSIYLCSVAGGYSGGNTEAFFGQGTRLTVV.

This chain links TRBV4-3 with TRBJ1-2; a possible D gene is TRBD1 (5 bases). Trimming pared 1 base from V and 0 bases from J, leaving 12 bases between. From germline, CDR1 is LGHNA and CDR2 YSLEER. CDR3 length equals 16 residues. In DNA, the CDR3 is TGCGCCAGCAGCCAAGCTGGGGCGGCCCCTAACTATGGCTACACCTTC. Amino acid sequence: CASSQAGAAPNYGYTF.

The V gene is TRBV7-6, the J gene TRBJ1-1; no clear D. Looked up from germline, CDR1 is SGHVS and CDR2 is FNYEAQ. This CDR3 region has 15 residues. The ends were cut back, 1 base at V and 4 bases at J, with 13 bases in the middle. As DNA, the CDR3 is TGTGCCAGCAGCTTAGAGCTGGAGCGGGGCACTGAAGCTTTCTTT. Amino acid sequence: CASSLELERGTEAFF. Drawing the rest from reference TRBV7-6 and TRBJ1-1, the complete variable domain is GAGVSQSPRYKVTKRGQDVALRCDPISGHVSLYWYRQALGQGPEFLTYFNYEAQQDKSGLPNDRFSAERPEGSISTLTIQRTEQRDSAMYRCASSLELERGTEAFFGQGTRLTVV.

The DNA for the CDR3 is TGTGCCAGCAGCTTAAGCGGCTACGAGCAGTACTTC. It yields the protein CASSLSGYEQYF. The V and J genes are TRBV11-3 and TRBJ2-7; D perhaps matches TRBD2 (5 bases). The CDR3 spans 12 residues. Germline CDR1 SGHNT, CDR2 YENEEA. The V end was cut by 2 bases, the J end by 3 bases, with 5 bases between.

The CDR3 loop is CADSARASSGGPLPTDTQYF. CDR3 in DNA: TGTGCCGACTCCGCAAGGGCGAGTAGCGGGGGACCCCTTCCGACAGATACGCAGTATTTT. The chain couples TRBV30 to TRBJ2-3, with TRBD2 matching 9 bases. Losses at the gene ends were 8 bases for V and 3 bases for J; bases not matched to a gene: 27. CDR1 and CDR2 from the germline V gene are GTSNPN and SVGIG (reference sequence). There are 20 residues in the CDR3.

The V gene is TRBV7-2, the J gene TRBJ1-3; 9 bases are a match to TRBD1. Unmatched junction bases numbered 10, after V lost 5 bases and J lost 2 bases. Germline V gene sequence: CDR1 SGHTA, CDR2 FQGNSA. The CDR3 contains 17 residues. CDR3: CASSLGARQGAGNTIYF. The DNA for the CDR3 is TGTGCCAGCAGCCTAGGGGCCCGACAGGGGGCTGGAAACACCATATATTTT.

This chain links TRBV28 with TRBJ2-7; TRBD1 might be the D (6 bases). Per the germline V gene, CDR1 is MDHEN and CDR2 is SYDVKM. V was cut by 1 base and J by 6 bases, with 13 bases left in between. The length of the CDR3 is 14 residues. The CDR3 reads CASSLFQGSGEQYF. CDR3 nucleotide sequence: TGTGCCAGCAGTTTATTCCAGGGGAGCGGCGAGCAGTACTTC.

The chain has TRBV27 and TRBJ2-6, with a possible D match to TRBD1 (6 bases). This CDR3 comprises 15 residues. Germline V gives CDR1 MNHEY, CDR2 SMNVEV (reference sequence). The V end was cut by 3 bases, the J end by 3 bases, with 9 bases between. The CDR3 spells CASSLVGGGANVLTF. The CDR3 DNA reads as TGTGCCAGCAGTTTGGTAGGGGGTGGGGCCAACGTCCTGACTTTC.

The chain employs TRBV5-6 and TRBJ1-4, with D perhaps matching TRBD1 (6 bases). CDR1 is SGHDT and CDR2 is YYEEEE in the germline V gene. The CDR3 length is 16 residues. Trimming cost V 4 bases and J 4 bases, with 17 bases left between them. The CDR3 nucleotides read TGTGCCAGCAGCCCAATCGGGGGCTCGGTTAATGAAAAACTGTTTTTT. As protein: CASSPIGGSVNEKLFF.

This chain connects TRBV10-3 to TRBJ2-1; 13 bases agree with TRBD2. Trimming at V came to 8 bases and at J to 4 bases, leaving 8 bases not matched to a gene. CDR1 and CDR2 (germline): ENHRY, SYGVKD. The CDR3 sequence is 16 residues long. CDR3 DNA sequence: TGTGCCATCTCCCTGGGACTAGCGGGGCCGTACAATGAGCAGTTCTTC. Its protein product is CAISLGLAGPYNEQFF.